This TCR beta chain was identified in a study of cytomegalovirus exposure and HLA in healthy donors. The study's findings and limits: Several V segments, TRBV6-2 and TRBV6-3 among them, could not be told apart and were dropped. There were reportedly fewer N-insertions in an Asian-associated ancestry cluster than the roughly 680-donor mean, in a later analysis. In a later analysis, TCR beta V- and J-gene trimming showed a link to a missense DCLRE1C variant.

About this clone: Its antigen is not known.

The V and J ends lost 4 bases and 4 bases, in that order; junction bases with no gene match: 5. The germline gives CDR1 GTSNPN, CDR2 SVGIG (reference sequence). CDR3 length: 13 amino acids. In the PCR, 60 Vbeta and 13 Jbeta primers were used. Libraries were prepared by immunoSEQ multiplex PCR; TCRdb keeps only in-frame clonotypes and omits some of them. This repertoire shows about 160,000 clones, 82% found once; its top ten account for more than 0.9%. The sample taken for sequencing was PBMCs. The chain combines TRBV30 with TRBJ2-3, with 7 nucleotides matching TRBD2. The receptor's source is a girl aged 2 to 10 in good health and CMV-seropositive. CDR3 sequence: CAWTIGGADTQYF. The CDR3 bases are TGTGCCTGGACCATTGGGGGGGCAGATACGCAGTATTTT.